The present T cell receptor (beta chain) was sequenced within a study of blood T cell repertoires in COVID-19. As for the study in general: Sources were T cells, B-cell-depleted T cells, or PBMCs; the material itself was cDNA or gDNA.

This CDR3 spans 13 amino acids. Germline V gene sequence: CDR1 MNHEY, CDR2 SVGAGI. V shed 6 bases, J shed 8 bases, and the junction held 7 bases outside the gene matches. Authors' methods: Estimation of nucleated cell counts was performed using reference gene primer amplification. The protocol was immunoSEQ multiplex PCR, while the TCRdb copy is restricted to in-frame clones and leaves out a portion. V, J and clone size are those of that table, while D and trimming were read from the DNA. The table includes roughly 250,000 clones, around four fifths detected once. Material for sequencing was peripheral blood. The chain is built from TRBV6-5 and TRBJ1-2; 9 nucleotides align to TRBD1. This TCR was sampled from a woman aged 40 to 50 with active or convalescent COVID-19. The CDR3 protein is CASRRGQGRGYTF. In DNA form, the CDR3 reads TGTGCCAGCAGACGGGGACAGGGAAGAGGCTACACCTTC.